The 25 T cell receptor beta chains below all came from one sample that was sequenced in a study of T cells after yellow fever vaccination. TCRdb itself ran the 5' RACE reads through MiXCR, one entry per CDR3 protein. The table lists about 140,000 distinct CDR3 sequences, 6.5% to 8.5% of them singletons. The sequencing used CD4+ T cells sorted from PBMCs, collected 5 days after the yellow fever booster vaccination. The receptors come from a man aged 25-40 years who received the YFV17D yellow fever vaccine.

Many counts were recorded for this clonotype. The V gene is TRBV5-1, the J gene TRBJ1-5; TRBD1 matches 9 bases. The CDR3 has 16 amino acids. Trimming removed 4 bases from V and 1 base from J; junction bases left unmatched: 6. Germline CDR1 SGHRS, CDR2 YFSETQ. The CDR3 is CASSPGQGGSNQPQHF. The CDR3 region has the DNA TGCGCCAGCAGCCCGGGACAGGGAGGGAGCAATCAGCCCCAGCATTTT.

The chain combines TRBV20-1 with TRBJ2-7; TRBD2 matches 9 bases. CDR1 is DFQATT and CDR2 is SNEGSKA in the germline V gene (reference sequence). The CDR3 has 19 amino acids. The J segment lost 4 bases and the V segment lost 1 base, leaving 20 bases of the junction unmatched. As DNA, the CDR3 is TGCAGTGCTAGAGGGCGGGGGGCCGGTAGGATTAGCGGGAGTTACGAGCAGTACTTC. Translated: CSARGRGAGRISGSYEQYF.

This clonotype was counted many times. The rearrangement joins TRBV5-1 to TRBJ2-1; D uncertain. V lost 0 bases to trimming and J lost 0 bases, with 4 bases between them. This CDR3 comprises 14 residues. The germline CDR1 and CDR2 sequences are SGHRS and YFSETQ. CDR3 coding DNA: TGCGCCAGCAGCTTGGAGGCCTCCTACAATGAGCAGTTCTTC. Protein sequence: CASSLEASYNEQFF. The variable domain in full, with the rest retrieved from reference TRBV5-1 and TRBJ2-1, is KAGVTQTPRYLIKTRGQQVTLSCSPISGHRSVSWYQQTPGQGLQFLFEYFSETQRNKGNFPGRFSGRQFSNSRSEMNVSTLELGDSALYLCASSLEASYNEQFFGPGTRLTVL.

This clonotype showed up many times. The chain uses TRBV7-2 and TRBJ2-7; no definite D call. Germline-derived CDR1 and CDR2 are SGHTA and FQGNSA. The length of the CDR3 is 14 residues. With 1 base removed from V and 7 bases from J, the gap between germline ends came to 14 bases. This chain's CDR3 is CASSLGSDSREQYF. The DNA of the CDR3 is TGTGCCAGCAGCTTAGGATCGGATAGCCGAGAGCAGTACTTC.

There are many counts of this clonotype. The rearrangement links TRBV7-2 to TRBJ2-5, with 8 bases fitting TRBD1. The CDR3 is 13 amino acids. V lost 6 bases to trimming and J lost 5 bases; unmatched junction nucleotides: 5. Germline V gene data show CDR1 as SGHTA and CDR2 as FQGNSA. The CDR3: CASSGQGGETQYF. The CDR3 DNA reads as TGTGCCAGCAGTGGACAGGGTGGCGAGACCCAGTACTTC.

Notes on this clonotype: A read error may be the cause here, since a much bigger clone is one base away. V and J are TRBV20-1 and TRBJ2-2; D remains unclear. The CDR3 totals 13 residues. Germline values: CDR1 DFQATT, CDR2 SNEGSKA (reference sequence). V was trimmed by 6 bases and J by 2 bases, leaving 10 bases between them. In nucleotides, the CDR3 is TGCAGTGCCTGTGAGGTTAACACCGGGGAGCTGTTTTTT. Encoded protein: CSACEVNTGELFF.

This clonotype was counted many times. The chain is built from TRBV4-3 and TRBJ2-1, with TRBD2 as a possible D gene (6 bases). Trimming removed 1 base at V and 3 bases at J, with 13 bases between. The CDR3 is made up of 16 amino acids. Germline V gene data show CDR1 as LGHNA and CDR2 as YSLEER. CDR3 sequence (DNA): TGCGCCAGCAGCCAAGCGGCGACTAGGGGCTACAATGAGCAGTTCTTC. This gives the protein CASSQAATRGYNEQFF.

This clonotype was counted many times. The chain carries TRBV5-1 and TRBJ2-7; tentative D call: TRBD2 (6 bases). The CDR3 extends over 16 amino acids. The V end lost 5 bases, the J end lost 0 bases, and 18 bases lay between the germline ends. In germline, CDR1 is SGHRS, CDR2 YFSETQ. Here the CDR3 DNA reads TGCGCCAGCAGAATGACGGCGGAGGGTCCCTCCTACGAGCAGTACTTC. The encoded protein is CASRMTAEGPSYEQYF. The variable domain in full, with the rest retrieved from reference TRBV5-1 and TRBJ2-7, is KAGVTQTPRYLIKTRGQQVTLSCSPISGHRSVSWYQQTPGQGLQFLFEYFSETQRNKGNFPGRFSGRQFSNSRSEMNVSTLELGDSALYLCASRMTAEGPSYEQYFGPGTRLTVT.

This clonotype came up many times. This chain joins TRBV14 and TRBJ1-1; D uncertain. The germline V gene encodes CDR1 SGHDN and CDR2 FVKESK. The CDR3 contains 12 residues. Trimming shortened V by 4 bases and J by 2 bases, and 5 bases separated the two germline ends. The CDR3 reads CASSRYNTEAFF. In nucleotides, the CDR3 is TGTGCCAGCAGCCGTTATAACACTGAAGCTTTCTTT.

This clonotype was counted ten times or more. V is TRBV24-1 and J is TRBJ2-1, with 11 bases lining up with TRBD2. Germline loops: CDR1 KGHDR, CDR2 SFDVKD. The CDR3 consists of 16 residues. With V trimmed by 4 bases and J by 6 bases, 7 bases remained unmatched. In nucleotides, the CDR3 is TGTGCCACCAGTGACCCCACTAGCGGGAGTCCCAATGAGCAGTTCTTC. Its translation: CATSDPTSGSPNEQFF.

This clonotype came up many times. The gene calls are TRBV4-3 and TRBJ1-1; D gene unclear. With 2 bases removed from V and 1 base from J, the gap between germline ends came to 5 bases. The CDR3 runs 13 residues. Germline CDR1 and CDR2: LGHNA and YSLEER. CDR3 in DNA: TGCGCCAGCAGCCAACGATCGAACACTGAAGCTTTCTTT. It translates to CASSQRSNTEAFF.

This clonotype has ten or more counts. The chain couples TRBV7-2 to TRBJ2-1; TRBD2 matches at 12 bases. The junction had 7 bases not matched to a gene; V was cut back by 6 bases and J by 4 bases. Per the germline V gene, CDR1 is SGHTA and CDR2 is FQGNSA. The CDR3 is 16 residues long. The CDR3 nucleotides read TGTGCCAGCAGATCGACTAGCGGGAGCTCTTACAATGAGCAGTTCTTC. Translation: CASRSTSGSSYNEQFF. Using reference TRBV7-2 and TRBJ2-1 for the parts outside the CDR3, the full variable domain is GAGVSQSPSNKVTEKGKDVELRCDPISGHTALYWYRQSLGQGLEFLIYFQGNSAPDKSGLPSDRFSAERTGGSVSTLTIQRTQQEDSAVYLCASRSTSGSSYNEQFFGPGTRLTVL.

This clonotype was counted many times. One junction end disagrees with the germline gene, perhaps due to a read error. The CDR3 reads CSARDPRLGSSHNEQFF. CDR3 nucleotides: TGCAGTGCTAGAGACCCAAGGCTGGGCAGCTCCCACAATGAGCAGTTCTTC. The chain recombines TRBV20-1 with TRBJ2-1; D unclear. Germline V gives CDR1 DFQATT, CDR2 SNEGSKA (reference sequence). The CDR3 runs to 17 residues.

In this sample, this clonotype turned up many times. This sequence joins TRBV30 and TRBJ2-3; 7 bases are a match to TRBD1. The ends lost 5 bases at V and 9 bases at J; junction bases unmatched: 2. Germline CDR1 is GTSNPN and CDR2 is SVGIG (reference sequence). The CDR3 extends over 10 amino acids. The CDR3 DNA follows: TGTGCCTGGGGACAGGTGACGCAGTATTTT. It translates to CAWGQVTQYF.

The table lists this clonotype with many counts. The genes are TRBV3-1 and TRBJ2-4; D might be TRBD1 or TRBD2, each matching 5 bases. Germline CDR1 and CDR2: LGHDT and YNNKEL (reference sequence). This CDR3 region has 13 residues. With 1 base removed from V and 14 bases from J, the gap between germline ends came to 15 bases. CDR3 DNA sequence: TGTGCCAGCAGCCAAGGCCGGGACGTCAGGAAGTACTTC. This gives the protein CASSQGRDVRKYF.

This clonotype was counted many times. V usage is TRBV15 and J usage is TRBJ2-1; no firm D call. The CDR3 spans 12 residues. The V end was cut by 3 bases, the J end by 8 bases, with 8 bases between. CDR1 is LNHNV, CDR2 YYDKDF, per germline (reference sequence). CDR3 nucleotides: TGTGCCACCAGCAGGGTCAGAGATGAGCAGTTCTTC. This gives the protein CATSRVRDEQFF.

As concerns this clonotype: A much larger clone lies one base from this, so it may be a read error. This rearrangement joins TRBV27 to TRBJ1-6; D not certain. V lost 10 bases to trimming and J lost 10 bases, with 20 bases between them. The CDR3 extends over 14 amino acids. Germline CDR1 is MNHEY and CDR2 is SMNVEV (reference sequence). In DNA, the CDR3 is TGTGCCACCTCCGCAGTGTTGCCCAGCTCACCCCTCCACTTT. Translated, it gives CATSAVLPSSPLHF.

The CDR3 region is CASSFSGRPYEQYF. CDR3 nucleotide sequence: TGTGCCAGCAGCTTTAGCGGGAGGCCGTACGAGCAGTACTTC. This rearrangement joins TRBV5-4 to TRBJ2-7; 10 positions match TRBD2. V lost 2 bases, J lost 4 bases, and 3 bases stayed unmatched. CDR1 is SGHNT, CDR2 YYREEE, per germline (reference sequence). This CDR3 spans 14 amino acids. The full variable domain, rest sourced from reference TRBV5-4 and TRBJ2-7, is ETGVTQSPTHLIKTRGQQVTLRCSSQSGHNTVSWYQQALGQGPQFIFQYYREEENGRGNFPPRFSGLQFPNYSSELNVNALELDDSALYLCASSFSGRPYEQYFGPGTRLTVT.

This clonotype occurred many times. V is TRBV5-1 and J is TRBJ2-7; D is perhaps TRBD1 or TRBD2 (6 bases each). V was clipped by 4 bases and J by 4 bases, with 18 bases between them. The germline V gene encodes CDR1 SGHRS and CDR2 YFSETQ. This CDR3 region has 15 residues. CDR3 bases: TGCGCCAGCAGCCTACAGGGACTTGGGGCTTACGAGCAGTACTTC. Protein sequence: CASSLQGLGAYEQYF.

This clonotype was detected ten times or more. V gene TRBV6-5 combines with J gene TRBJ2-7; D is uncertain. Germline V gives CDR1 MNHEY, CDR2 SVGAGI. This CDR3 spans 14 amino acids. V lost 1 base to trimming and J lost 3 bases, with 10 bases between them. The CDR3 loop reads CASSYLGGSYEQYF. CDR3 in DNA: TGTGCCAGCAGTTACTTGGGCGGAAGCTACGAGCAGTACTTC.

This clonotype was picked up many times. This chain links TRBV2 with TRBJ2-4; the match to TRBD2 covers 8 bases. J gave up 3 bases and V 2 bases, and 6 bases lay outside the gene matches. This CDR3 region has 16 residues. The germline V gene encodes CDR1 SNHLY and CDR2 FYNNEI. CDR3: CASSEQAGGVKNIQYF. The CDR3 DNA follows: TGTGCCAGCAGTGAACAGGCGGGAGGCGTCAAAAACATTCAGTACTTC.

This clonotype was counted ten times or more. The J gene is TRBJ1-2, the V gene TRBV5-1, with D possibly TRBD1 on 5 matching bases. Trimming shortened V by 4 bases and J by 5 bases, and 9 bases separated the two germline ends. The CDR3 runs 12 residues. Germline V gene lookup returns CDR1 SGHRS and CDR2 YFSETQ. This CDR3 reads CASSPGTYGYTF. CDR3 nucleotides: TGCGCCAGCAGCCCCGGGACTTATGGCTACACCTTC.

This clonotype was detected many times. The V call is TRBV10-3, the J call TRBJ2-5, with 9 nucleotides matching TRBD2. CDR1 is ENHRY, CDR2 SYGVKD, per germline. J gave up 5 bases and V 4 bases, and 2 bases lay outside the gene matches. The CDR3 has 13 residues. Here the CDR3 reads CAISGSGSETQYF. In nucleotides, the CDR3 is TGTGCCATCAGTGGTAGCGGGAGCGAGACCCAGTACTTC.

This clonotype was counted at least ten times. V usage is TRBV7-2 and J usage is TRBJ2-5, with D perhaps TRBD1 or TRBD2 (5 bases each). V lost 3 bases and J lost 2, with 7 bases in between. Germline V gives CDR1 SGHTA, CDR2 FQGNSA. The CDR3 is made up of 13 amino acids. CDR3 DNA sequence: TGTGCCAGCAGCTTGGGACCTCAAGAGACCCAGTACTTC. Encoded protein: CASSLGPQETQYF. Supplemented by reference TRBV7-2 and TRBJ2-5, the full variable domain reads GAGVSQSPSNKVTEKGKDVELRCDPISGHTALYWYRQSLGQGLEFLIYFQGNSAPDKSGLPSDRFSAERTGGSVSTLTIQRTQQEDSAVYLCASSLGPQETQYFGPGTRLLVL.

This clonotype was seen at least ten times. V is TRBV20-1 and J is TRBJ1-1; D is unresolved. Germline CDR1 reads DFQATT; CDR2 reads SNEGSKA (reference sequence). V gave up 3 bases and J gave up 5 bases, with 13 bases separating them. The CDR3 is 13 residues long. In nucleotides, the CDR3 is TGCAGTGCTAGTGTAGGGAAGGGTACTGAAGCTTTCTTT. This encodes CSASVGKGTEAFF.